This T cell receptor (beta chain) was documented in a study of shared clonotypes between healthy human individuals. Overall study: Aged 18 to 49, the donors were two women and a few men. Notes on the study in general: Sampling covered nothing but blood. Tissue TCR repertoires likely differ from those found in blood. Clonotype sharing across donors was expected to vary with sequencing depth.

What was sequenced on ten immunoSEQ deep assay plates was unsorted PBMC DNA. Sequencing was performed with immunoSEQ multiplex PCR; in TCRdb, only in-frame clones are kept and a portion is missing. The table has about 470,000 clones, 70% to 80% seen once. About this clone itself: Its antigen is not identified.

Specimen: PBMCs. This TCR derives from a woman aged 40 to 55 in good health. Some clones in this sample may be carry-over from other donors' samples.

The DNA for the CDR3 is TGCGCCAGCAGCTTGGAAGAACGTGTAGAGTATTTT. Residues: CASSLEERVEYF. This chain uses TRBV5-1 with TRBJ2-3; D is uncertain. The germline CDR1 and CDR2 sequences are SGHRS and YFSETQ. The V end was cut by 0 bases, the J end by 13 bases, with 12 bases between. The CDR3 contains 12 residues. The full variable domain, with the rest looked up from reference TRBV5-1 and TRBJ2-3, is KAGVTQTPRYLIKTRGQQVTLSCSPISGHRSVSWYQQTPGQGLQFLFEYFSETQRNKGNFPGRFSGRQFSNSRSEMNVSTLELGDSALYLCASSLEERVEYFGPGTRLTVL.